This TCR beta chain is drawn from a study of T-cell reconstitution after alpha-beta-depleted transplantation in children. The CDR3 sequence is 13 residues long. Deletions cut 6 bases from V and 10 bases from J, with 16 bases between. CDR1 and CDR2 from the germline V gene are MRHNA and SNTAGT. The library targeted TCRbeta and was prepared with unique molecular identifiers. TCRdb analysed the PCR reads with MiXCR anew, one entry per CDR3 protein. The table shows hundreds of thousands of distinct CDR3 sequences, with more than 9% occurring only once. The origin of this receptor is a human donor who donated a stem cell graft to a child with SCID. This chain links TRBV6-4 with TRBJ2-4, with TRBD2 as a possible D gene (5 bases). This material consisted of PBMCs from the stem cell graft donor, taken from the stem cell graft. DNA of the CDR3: TGTGCCAGCAGCCCCTCGCATGGGGAGATTCAGTACTTC. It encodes CASSPSHGEIQYF.